A selection of T cell receptor beta chains follows, all from one sample in a study of blood T cells in healthy people across ages. TCRdb reanalysed the 5' RACE reads using MiXCR and keeps one entry per CDR3 protein. The sample lists some 760,000 distinct CDR3 sequences; roughly 25% were seen once. This sample also appeared in a second study, on T cells of mothers and their children.

Sample: blood. All receptors come from a boy aged 10-17 years in good health. CDR3s include the opening cysteine and the closing phenylalanine or tryptophan. The D gene is left open where the match is weak. Where a row states a size, it is once, few, many or the class of an expanded clone; other rows omit it.

>TRBJ2-5|TRBV5-6|TRBD1|-
CASRLEQGAEGETQYF
TGTGCCAGCAGGTTAGAACAGGGGGCCGAGGGAGAGACCCAGTACTTC
>TRBJ2-5|TRBV28|-|few
CASSMFRANPAKLYF
TGTGCCAGCAGTATGTTCCGGGCGAACCCCGCGAAGTTGTACTTC
>TRBJ1-2|TRBV2|-|-
CASTLQNGYTF
TGTGCCAGCACGCTCCAGAATGGCTACACCTTC
>TRBJ2-7|TRBV3-1|TRBD2|few
CASSQRTSGRGYEQYF
TGTGCCAGCAGCCAACGGACTAGCGGGAGAGGCTACGAGCAGTACTTC
>TRBJ2-2|TRBV3-1|-|-
CASSQDLGSGELFF
TGTGCCAGCAGCCAAGACTTGGGTTCCGGGGAGCTGTTTTTT
>TRBJ1-4|TRBV7-9|-|-
CASSLSTDYEKLFF
TGTGCCAGCAGCTTATCGACGGACTATGAAAAACTGTTTTTT
>TRBJ2-3|TRBV29-1|-|few
CSVERPRTFTSTDTQYF
TGCAGCGTTGAAAGGCCGAGAACTTTCACTAGCACAGATACGCAGTATTTT
>TRBJ1-1|TRBV5-1|-|few
CASSWRGYTEAFF
TGCGCCAGCAGCTGGAGAGGGTACACTGAAGCTTTCTTT
>TRBJ2-7|TRBV12-3/TRBV12-4|-|-
CASSLRLTPYEQYF
TGTGCCAGCAGTTTGCGTCTGACTCCCTACGAGCAGTACTTC
>TRBJ2-5|TRBV6-5|-|few
CASSYSQGQETQYF
TGTGCCAGCAGTTACTCGCAGGGTCAAGAGACCCAGTACTTC
>TRBJ2-3|TRBV7-2|TRBD2|-
CASSPSVLLAGGPVDTQYF
TGTGCCAGCAGCCCCTCGGTCCTACTAGCGGGAGGGCCGGTAGATACGCAGTATTTT